The 7 T cell receptor beta chains given below trace back to one sample, sequenced in a study of control samples from healthy donors and cancer patients. The protocol was immunoSEQ multiplex PCR, while the TCRdb copy is restricted to in-frame clones and leaves out a portion. Of 95,000 to 130,000 clones in the sample, 88% are singletons; the top ten hold 2% to 3%. Sequencing used blood. The receptors derive from a woman between 65 and 79 years old in good health.

The V and J genes are TRBV4-3 and TRBJ2-1; D unresolved. V lost 3 bases and J lost 8, with 11 bases in between. The CDR3 sequence is 13 residues long. Germline CDR1 and CDR2: LGHNA and YSLEER. The CDR3 region has the DNA TGCGCCAGCAGCCACCCCGCCATGGATGAGCAGTTCTTC. This gives the protein CASSHPAMDEQFF.

This clone was counted a single time. V and J are TRBV4-2 and TRBJ1-3; D remains unclear. Trimming removed 0 bases at V and 1 base at J, with 16 bases between. CDR1 is LGHNA, CDR2 YNFKEQ, per germline. The CDR3 has 18 residues. CDR3 DNA: TGTGCCAGCAGCCAAGAAACCTTATTTACGTTATCTGGAAACACCATATATTTT. Translating gives CASSQETLFTLSGNTIYF.

J is TRBJ1-1 and V is TRBV5-6; D not certain. From germline, CDR1 is SGHDT and CDR2 YYEEEE. The CDR3 contains 13 residues. V lost 2 bases, J lost 7 bases, and 12 bases lay in between. This CDR3 reads CASSFYRGVEAFF. For the CDR3, the DNA is TGTGCCAGCAGCTTTTACCGGGGAGTTGAAGCTTTCTTT.

The rearrangement links TRBV10-3 to TRBJ1-2, with 7 bases identical to TRBD1. Trimming cost V 6 bases and J 6 bases; bases outside gene matches: 7. Germline CDR1 reads ENHRY; CDR2 reads SYGVKD. CDR3 length: 13 residues. DNA of the CDR3: TGTGCCATCAGGCAGGGGGTTGATAATGGCTACACCTTC. It encodes CAIRQGVDNGYTF.

CDR3 in amino acids: CASSDRQTLGEQYF. The CDR3 bases are TGCGCCAGCAGTGACCGGCAGACCCTCGGCGAGCAGTACTTC. The V call is TRBV10-2, the J call TRBJ2-7; D unresolved. This CDR3 comprises 14 residues. Trimming removed 3 bases from V and 6 bases from J, with 15 bases in between. Germline CDR1 WSHSY, CDR2 SAAADI.

A single count supports this clone. The CDR3, as DNA: TGCAGTGCCCCAACAAGGGGGGGCTACACCTTC. This encodes CSAPTRGGYTF. This chain uses TRBV20-1 with TRBJ1-2; weak D call: TRBD1 (6 bases). Trimming took off 6 bases at V and 8 bases at J, with 13 bases between the two ends. The germline V gene has CDR1 DFQATT and CDR2 SNEGSKA (reference sequence). The CDR3 consists of 11 residues.

The chain carries TRBV1 and TRBJ1-2. TRBV1 is annotated as a pseudogene. The CDR3 spans 12 residues. CDR3 DNA: TGCACCAGCAGCCAAAATCCCCGAGGCTACACCTTC. It specifies CTSSQNPRGYTF.